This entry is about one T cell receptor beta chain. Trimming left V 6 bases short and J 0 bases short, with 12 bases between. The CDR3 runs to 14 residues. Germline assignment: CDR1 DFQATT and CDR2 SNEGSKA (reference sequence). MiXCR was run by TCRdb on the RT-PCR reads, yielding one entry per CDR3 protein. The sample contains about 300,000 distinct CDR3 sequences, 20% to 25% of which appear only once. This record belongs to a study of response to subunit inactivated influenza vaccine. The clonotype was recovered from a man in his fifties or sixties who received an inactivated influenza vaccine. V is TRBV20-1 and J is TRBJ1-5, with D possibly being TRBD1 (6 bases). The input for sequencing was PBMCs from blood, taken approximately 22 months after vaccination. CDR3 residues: CSAKVGHSNQPQHF. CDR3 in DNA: TGCAGTGCCAAAGTGGGACATAGCAATCAGCCCCAGCATTTT.